The rows below give T cell receptor beta chains drawn from one sample of a study of T cell responses to AZD1222 COVID-19 vaccine. This table comes from immunoSEQ multiplex PCR, and its TCRdb copy is limited to in-frame clones, with some not included. The sample includes tens of thousands of clones, approximately 86% seen only once; the top ten take roughly 6.5%. Sample: peripheral blood, taken on day 0 of AZD1222 vaccination. All receptors derive from an adult in good health. Both conserved end residues are part of each CDR3. D genes are given only for firm matches. Only some rows state a clone size, as once, few, many or a class for expanded clones.

D gene	clone size	V gene	J gene	CDR3 protein	CDR3 DNA
.	.	TRBV27	TRBJ2-1	CASSLFGGGNVDEQFF	TGTGCCAGCAGTTTGTTCGGCGGGGGCAATGTGGATGAGCAGTTCTTC
.	.	TRBV3-1/TRBV3-2	TRBJ2-2	CASSQDGVGTGELFF	TGTGCCAGCAGCCAAGATGGGGTAGGGACCGGGGAGCTGTTTTTT
.	.	TRBV19	TRBJ1-6	CASSIHRESPLHF	TGTGCCAGTAGTATACATAGGGAATCACCCCTCCACTTT
TRBD2	.	TRBV23-1	TRBJ2-2	CASSRRKREWGELFF	TGCGCCAGCAGTCGACGGAAGCGGGAGTGGGGGGAGCTGTTTTTT
TRBD1	.	TRBV4-3	TRBJ1-4	CASSQDVLGQGLASTNEKLFF	TGCGCCAGCAGCCAAGACGTTCTGGGACAGGGGTTAGCTTCTACTAATGAAAAACTGTTTTTT
.	.	TRBV6-2/TRBV6-3	TRBJ1-5	CASSYRSAGNQPQHF	TGTGCCAGCAGTTACCGGTCCGCGGGGAATCAGCCCCAGCATTTT
.	.	TRBV6-4	TRBJ1-2	CASSDSGGGYGYTF	TGTGCCAGCAGTGACTCCGGGGGCGGCTATGGCTACACCTTC
TRBD1	.	TRBV7-7	TRBJ2-7	CASSENRGPNYEQYF	TGTGCCAGCAGCGAGAACAGGGGGCCCAACTACGAGCAGTACTTC
.	.	TRBV15	TRBJ1-2	CATSREKGITYGYTF	TGTGCCACCAGCAGAGAAAAGGGAATAACCTATGGCTACACCTTC
TRBD1	.	TRBV15	TRBJ2-3	CATSNRDRDSTDTQYF	TGTGCCACCAGCAACCGGGACAGAGACTCCACAGATACGCAGTATTTT
TRBD2	once	TRBV14	TRBJ2-1	CASSPTSGRAVEQFF	TGTGCCAGCAGCCCTACTAGCGGGAGGGCCGTTGAGCAGTTCTTC
.	.	TRBV10-2	TRBJ1-6	CASSEWGVHNSPLHF	TGCGCCAGCAGTGAGTGGGGGGTCCATAATTCACCCCTCCACTTT
.	.	TRBV10-1	TRBJ2-7	CASSEAGTYEQYF	TGCGCCAGCAGTGAGGCAGGAACCTACGAGCAGTACTTC
.	.	TRBV19	TRBJ2-7	CASSYEVRAYEQYF	TGTGCCAGTAGTTACGAGGTGAGGGCCTACGAGCAGTACTTC
TRBD2	once	TRBV11-2	TRBJ2-7	CASSVTSGSYEQYF	TGTGCCAGCAGCGTAACTAGCGGGAGCTACGAGCAGTACTTC
.	.	TRBV27	TRBJ2-1	CASRQKYNEQFF	TGTGCCAGCAGGCAAAAGTACAATGAGCAGTTCTTC
.	once	TRBV5-4	TRBJ1-2	CASSFTGIPNYGYTF	TGTGCCAGCAGCTTTACAGGGATCCCTAACTATGGCTACACCTTC
.	.	TRBV6-5	TRBJ1-1	CASSYEGRTEAFF	TGTGCCAGCAGTTATGAGGGGAGGACTGAAGCTTTCTTT
TRBD1	.	TRBV7-8	TRBJ1-6	CASSLLGDRADSPLHF	TGTGCCAGCAGCTTATTAGGGGACAGGGCGGATTCACCCCTCCACTTT
.	.	TRBV19	TRBJ1-3	CASSIPAGNTIYF	TGTGCCAGTAGTATCCCGGCTGGAAACACCATATATTTT
.	.	TRBV6-1	TRBJ1-4	CASSENRAINEKLFF	TGTGCCAGCAGTGAAAACAGGGCCATTAATGAAAAACTGTTTTTT
.	.	TRBV15	TRBJ2-7	CATSREAGRGEQYF	TGTGCCACCAGCAGAGAAGCAGGTCGCGGCGAGCAGTACTTC
.	.	TRBV19	TRBJ1-4	CASRDSLNEKLFF	TGTGCCAGTAGGGACAGCCTAAATGAAAAACTGTTTTTT
TRBD2	.	TRBV6-5	TRBJ2-3	CASHVAGAPNTQYF	TGTGCCAGTCATGTAGCGGGAGCACCTAATACGCAGTATTTT
.	.	TRBV12-5	TRBJ2-5	CASGIGTNQGTQYF	TGTGCTAGTGGAATAGGGACCAACCAAGGGACCCAGTACTTC
.	.	TRBV14	TRBJ1-1	CASSQGARGSEAFF	TGTGCCAGCAGCCAAGGGGCAAGGGGCAGTGAAGCTTTCTTT
.	.	TRBV18	TRBJ2-5	CASSPISSPHQETQYF	TGTGCCAGCTCACCAATTAGCTCACCCCACCAAGAGACCCAGTACTTC
TRBD1	.	TRBV2	TRBJ1-3	CASRLDRGNTIYF	TGTGCCAGCAGGCTGGACAGGGGAAACACCATATATTTT
.	.	TRBV15	TRBJ1-1	CATSRPGVSTVTEAFF	TGTGCCACCAGCAGACCCGGGGTGTCGACGGTCACTGAAGCTTTCTTT
TRBD1	.	TRBV29-1	TRBJ1-1	CSATGAAGAFF	TGCAGCGCGACAGGGGCAGCGGGAGCTTTCTTT
TRBD1	few	TRBV4-1	TRBJ1-2	CASSHGTGPRGYTF	TGCGCCAGCAGCCACGGGACAGGGCCCCGTGGCTACACCTTC
.	.	TRBV24-1	TRBJ2-7	CATSDLTRDTCYEQYF	TGTGCCACCAGTGATTTAACACGGGACACATGCTACGAGCAGTACTTC
TRBD1	.	TRBV11-3	TRBJ1-1	CARTGDTEAFF	TGTGCCAGAACAGGGGACACTGAAGCTTTCTTT
TRBD1	.	TRBV5-1	TRBJ1-5	CASSLGQGSNQPQHF	TGCGCCAGCAGCTTGGGACAGGGAAGCAATCAGCCCCAGCATTTT
.	.	TRBV11-1	TRBJ2-3	CASSLSSGTDTQYF	TGTGCCAGCAGCTTAAGTTCGGGCACAGATACGCAGTATTTT
TRBD1	.	TRBV18	TRBJ2-7	CASSPTGQGYEQYF	TGTGCCAGCTCACCAACGGGACAGGGCTACGAGCAGTACTTC
TRBD2	.	TRBV13	TRBJ2-1	CASSQRGSGSWYEQFF	TGTGCCAGCAGCCAGCGGGGTAGCGGGAGTTGGTATGAGCAGTTCTTC
.	.	TRBV6-5	TRBJ1-3	CAGRSWGSGNTIYF	TGTGCCGGTCGTTCATGGGGATCTGGAAACACCATATATTTT
TRBD1	.	TRBV27	TRBJ2-7	CASRDRGTYEQYF	TGTGCCAGCAGGGACAGGGGCACCTACGAGCAGTACTTC
.	.	TRBV5-1	TRBJ1-1	CASSLDGRPNTEAFF	TGCGCCAGCAGCTTGGATGGCAGACCGAACACTGAAGCTTTCTTT
.	.	TRBV6-1	TRBJ2-1	CASWAEQFF	TGTGCCAGCTGGGCTGAGCAGTTCTTC
.	.	TRBV28	TRBJ2-7	CASSLAGFSEQYF	TGTGCCAGCAGTTTGGCGGGATTCAGCGAGCAGTACTTC
.	.	TRBV23-1	TRBJ1-6	CASIRQPPERSSYNSPLHF	TGCGCCAGCATTAGACAGCCCCCAGAGAGGAGCTCCTATAATTCACCCCTCCACTTT
.	.	TRBV19	TRBJ1-5	CASRYGTGNQPQHF	TGTGCCAGTCGTTACGGAACAGGGAATCAGCCCCAGCATTTT
TRBD1	.	TRBV6-5	TRBJ2-7	CASSYSGAQGAYEQYF	TGTGCCAGCAGTTACTCTGGTGCACAGGGGGCCTACGAGCAGTACTTC
.	.	TRBV4-1	TRBJ2-7	CASSQDNSLGGYYEQYF	TGCGCCAGCAGCCAAGATAATTCCTTGGGCGGATACTACGAGCAGTACTTC
TRBD2	.	TRBV2	TRBJ2-3	CASSKGTSGGISTDTQYF	TGTGCCAGCAGTAAAGGGACTAGCGGGGGGATTAGCACAGATACGCAGTATTTT
.	.	TRBV10-3	TRBJ1-1	CAISEAGAGTEAFF	TGTGCCATCAGTGAGGCGGGGGCGGGCACTGAAGCTTTCTTT
.	.	TRBV29-1	TRBJ2-7	CSATLPSRIEQYF	TGCAGCGCCACGTTGCCTAGTAGGATCGAGCAGTACTTC
.	.	TRBV29-1	TRBJ1-5	CSVEGGGNQPQHF	TGCAGCGTTGAGGGAGGGGGCAATCAGCCCCAGCATTTT
TRBD1	once	TRBV5-6	TRBJ1-6	CASSGNRGRFHSPLHF	TGTGCCAGCAGCGGAAACAGGGGGCGTTTTCATTCACCCCTCCACTTT
TRBD1	.	TRBV6-1	TRBJ1-5	CASSEVGQGMNF	TGTGCCAGCAGTGAAGTGGGACAGGGGATGAATTTT
TRBD2	.	TRBV9	TRBJ2-7	CASSVDPKGLAEPYEQYF	TGTGCCAGCAGCGTAGACCCAAAGGGACTAGCGGAGCCCTACGAGCAGTACTTC
TRBD1	.	TRBV5-1	TRBJ1-1	CASSLKDRGNTEAFF	TGCGCCAGCAGCCTAAAGGACAGGGGTAACACTGAAGCTTTCTTT
.	.	TRBV15	TRBJ2-5	CATSGVVETQYF	TGTGCCACCAGCGGGGTTGTAGAGACCCAGTACTTC
TRBD2	.	TRBV5-4	TRBJ2-3	CASSLGRGGPDTQYF	TGTGCCAGCAGCTTGGGGCGGGGGGGCCCAGATACGCAGTATTTT
.	.	TRBV10-3	TRBJ1-2	CAISPDGGAGGYTF	TGTGCCATCAGCCCCGACGGGGGGGCTGGTGGCTACACCTTC